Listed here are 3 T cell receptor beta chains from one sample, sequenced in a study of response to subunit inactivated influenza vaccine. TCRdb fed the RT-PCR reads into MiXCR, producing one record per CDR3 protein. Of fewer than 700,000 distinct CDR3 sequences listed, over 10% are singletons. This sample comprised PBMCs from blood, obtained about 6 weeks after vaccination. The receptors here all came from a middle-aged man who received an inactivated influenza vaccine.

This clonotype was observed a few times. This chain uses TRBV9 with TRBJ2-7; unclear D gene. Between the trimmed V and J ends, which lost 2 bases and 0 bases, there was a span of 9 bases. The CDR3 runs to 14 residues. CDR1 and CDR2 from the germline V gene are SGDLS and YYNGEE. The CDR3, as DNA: TGTGCCAGCAGCGTTACAACGAACTCCTACGAGCAGTACTTC. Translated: CASSVTTNSYEQYF. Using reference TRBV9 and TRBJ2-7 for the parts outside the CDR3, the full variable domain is DSGVTQTPKHLITATGQRVTLRCSPRSGDLSVYWYQQSLDQGLQFLIQYYNGEERAKGNILERFSAQQFPDLHSELNLSSLELGDSALYFCASSVTTNSYEQYFGPGTRLTVT.

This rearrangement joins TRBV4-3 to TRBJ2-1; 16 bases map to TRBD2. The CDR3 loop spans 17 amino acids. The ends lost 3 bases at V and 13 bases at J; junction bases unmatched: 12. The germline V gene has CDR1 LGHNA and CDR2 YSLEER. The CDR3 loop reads CASSHDLGLAGGAGQFF. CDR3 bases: TGCGCCAGCAGCCACGATCTGGGACTAGCGGGAGGGGCGGGCCAGTTCTTC.

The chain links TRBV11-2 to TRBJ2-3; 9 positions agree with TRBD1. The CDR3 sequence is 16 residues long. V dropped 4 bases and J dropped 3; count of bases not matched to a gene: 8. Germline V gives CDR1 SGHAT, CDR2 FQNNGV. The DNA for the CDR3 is TGTGCCAGCAGCTCCTACAGGGGGCGAGGGACAGATACGCAGTATTTT. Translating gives CASSSYRGRGTDTQYF. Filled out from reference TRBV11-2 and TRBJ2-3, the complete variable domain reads EAGVAQSPRYKIIEKRQSVAFWCNPISGHATLYWYQQILGQGPKLLIQFQNNGVVDDSQLPKDRFSAERLKGVDSTLKIQPAKLEDSAVYLCASSSYRGRGTDTQYFGPGTRLTVL.